Each of the 10 T cell receptor beta chains below was sequenced from the same sample in a study of cytomegalovirus exposure and HLA in healthy donors. Vbeta (60) and Jbeta (13) primers were used in the PCR. Generated by immunoSEQ multiplex PCR, the TCRdb table keeps only in-frame clones and is missing some. The sample records 75,000 to 90,000 clones, about 81% being singletons. The sample consisted of PBMCs. Receptor source: a man aged 60 to 69 in good health and CMV-seronegative.

This chain connects TRBV30 to TRBJ2-3, with 10 bases fitting TRBD2. The V gene's germline CDR1 is GTSNPN and CDR2 SVGIG (reference sequence). This CDR3 contains 14 residues. V lost 5 bases to trimming and J lost 11 bases; unmatched junction nucleotides: 13. The CDR3 nucleotides are TGTGCCTGGCTACCTAGCGGGGGCCTCCGGGGGCAGTATTTT. Residues: CAWLPSGGLRGQYF.

The CDR3 DNA reads as TGTGCCAGCACCCGGGCGGGGGGGCGGCAAGAGACCCAGTACTTC. As protein: CASTRAGGRQETQYF. The chain joins TRBV9 to TRBJ2-5, with 9 positions matching TRBD2. Germline lookup yields CDR1 SGDLS and CDR2 YYNGEE. The V and J ends lost 6 bases and 2 bases, in that order; junction bases with no gene match: 8. The CDR3 spans 15 residues.

The J gene is TRBJ1-5, the V gene TRBV7-2; D uncertain. Trimming pared 1 base from V and 5 bases from J, leaving 12 bases between. Germline assignment: CDR1 SGHTA and CDR2 FQGNSA. CDR3 length: 15 residues. The CDR3 region has the DNA TGTGCCAGCAGCTTAGTTGCTAGGTGGGATCAGCCCCAGCATTTT. It encodes CASSLVARWDQPQHF. Supplemented by reference TRBV7-2 and TRBJ1-5, the full variable domain reads GAGVSQSPSNKVTEKGKDVELRCDPISGHTALYWYRQSLGQGLEFLIYFQGNSAPDKSGLPSDRFSAERTGGSVSTLTIQRTQQEDSAVYLCASSLVARWDQPQHFGDGTRLSIL.

V usage is TRBV5-1 and J usage is TRBJ2-1; 11 bases fit TRBD2. After removal of 6 bases from V and 6 bases from J, the junction contained 8 bases not matched to a gene. CDR3 length: 15 amino acids. CDR1 is SGHRS, CDR2 YFSETQ, per germline. CDR3 amino acids: CASNLSGGAVNEQFF. In nucleotides, the CDR3 is TGCGCCAGCAACCTTAGCGGGGGGGCCGTCAATGAGCAGTTCTTC.

This chain connects TRBV9 to TRBJ2-1; D perhaps matches TRBD2 (6 bases). V lost 0 bases to trimming and J lost 8 bases, with 9 bases between them. There are 13 residues in the CDR3. The germline V gene encodes CDR1 SGDLS and CDR2 YYNGEE. The DNA of the CDR3 is TGTGCCAGCAGCGTAGATTCGGGGGATGAGCAGTTCTTC. Translating it yields CASSVDSGDEQFF.

The genes are TRBV30 and TRBJ1-4, with a weak D call TRBD1 (5 bases). Looked up from germline, CDR1 is GTSNPN and CDR2 is SVGIG (reference sequence). Trimming pared 0 bases from V and 10 bases from J, leaving 9 bases between. The CDR3 runs 12 residues. The CDR3 loop is CAWSVRGGKLFF. For the CDR3, the DNA is TGTGCCTGGAGTGTCCGGGGGGGAAAACTGTTTTTT.

The rearrangement joins TRBV15 to TRBJ2-7; D not certain. With 0 bases removed from V and 5 bases from J, the gap between germline ends came to 11 bases. CDR3 length: 14 amino acids. Germline V gene data show CDR1 as LNHNV and CDR2 as YYDKDF (reference sequence). CDR3: CATSRDLNSDEQYF. CDR3 bases: TGTGCCACCAGCAGAGATCTTAATTCGGACGAGCAGTACTTC.

This chain uses TRBV6-4 with TRBJ1-1; TRBD1 agrees at 8 bases. The germline gives CDR1 MRHNA, CDR2 SNTAGT. The ends lost 6 bases at V and 6 bases at J; junction bases unmatched: 9. CDR3 length: 14 residues. The CDR3 loop is CASRNTGGGPEAFF. Written as DNA, the CDR3 is TGTGCCAGCAGAAACACAGGGGGGGGACCTGAAGCTTTCTTT.

This chain joins TRBV5-4 and TRBJ1-1, with D unresolved. Germline V gene data show CDR1 as SGHNT and CDR2 as YYREEE (reference sequence). This CDR3 comprises 16 residues. Trimming took 1 base from V and 4 from J, leaving 17 bases between them. The CDR3 region is CASSLYEAPEGTEAFF. Written as DNA, the CDR3 is TGTGCCAGCAGCTTGTATGAGGCCCCCGAGGGCACTGAAGCTTTCTTT.

The chain links TRBV18 to TRBJ2-5; 8 positions match TRBD1. The ends lost 6 bases at V and 2 bases at J; junction bases unmatched: 5. The length of the CDR3 is 14 residues. CDR1 KGHSH and CDR2 LQKENI come from the germline V gene. The CDR3 DNA is TGTGCCAGCTCCCGGACAGGGTGGCAAGAGACCCAGTACTTC. Amino acids: CASSRTGWQETQYF.